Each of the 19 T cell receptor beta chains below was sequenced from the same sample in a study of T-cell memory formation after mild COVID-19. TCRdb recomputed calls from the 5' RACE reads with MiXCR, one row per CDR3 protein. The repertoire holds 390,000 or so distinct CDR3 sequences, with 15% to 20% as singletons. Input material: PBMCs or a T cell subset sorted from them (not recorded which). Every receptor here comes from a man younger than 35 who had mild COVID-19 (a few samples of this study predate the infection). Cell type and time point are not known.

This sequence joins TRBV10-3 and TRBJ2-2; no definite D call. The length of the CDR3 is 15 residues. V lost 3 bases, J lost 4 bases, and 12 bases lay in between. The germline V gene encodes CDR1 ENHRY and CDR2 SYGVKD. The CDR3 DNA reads TGTGCCATCAGTGATGATAGTCGGTCCACCGGGGAGCTGTTTTTT. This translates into CAISDDSRSTGELFF.

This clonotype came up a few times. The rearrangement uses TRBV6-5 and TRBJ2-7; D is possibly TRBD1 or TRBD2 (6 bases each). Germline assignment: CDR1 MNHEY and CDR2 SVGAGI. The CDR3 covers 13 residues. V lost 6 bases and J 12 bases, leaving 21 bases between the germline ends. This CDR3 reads CASRAPGGGDTYV. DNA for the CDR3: TGTGCCAGCAGGGCCCCCGGGGGCGGTGACACGTACGTC.

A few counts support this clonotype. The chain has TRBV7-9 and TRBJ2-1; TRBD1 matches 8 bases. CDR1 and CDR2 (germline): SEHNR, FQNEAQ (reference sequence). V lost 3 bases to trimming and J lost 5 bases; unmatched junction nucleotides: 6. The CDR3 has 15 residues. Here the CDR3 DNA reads TGTGCCAGCAGCTTGACAGGGGAGGAACACAATGAGCAGTTCTTC. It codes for CASSLTGEEHNEQFF.

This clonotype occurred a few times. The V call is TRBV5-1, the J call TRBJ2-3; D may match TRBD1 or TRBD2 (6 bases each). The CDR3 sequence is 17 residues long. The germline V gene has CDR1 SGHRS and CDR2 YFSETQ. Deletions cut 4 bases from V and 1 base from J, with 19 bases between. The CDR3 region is CASSPRGGGRGTDTQYF. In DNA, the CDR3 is TGCGCCAGCAGCCCCAGAGGGGGAGGCAGGGGCACAGATACGCAGTATTTT.

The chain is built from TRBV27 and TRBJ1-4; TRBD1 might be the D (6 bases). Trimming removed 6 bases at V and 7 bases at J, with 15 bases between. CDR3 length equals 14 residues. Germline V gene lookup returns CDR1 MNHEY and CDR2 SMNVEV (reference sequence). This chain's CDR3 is CASSDKGGGEKLFF. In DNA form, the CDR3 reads TGTGCCAGCAGCGACAAAGGGGGAGGTGAAAAACTGTTTTTT.

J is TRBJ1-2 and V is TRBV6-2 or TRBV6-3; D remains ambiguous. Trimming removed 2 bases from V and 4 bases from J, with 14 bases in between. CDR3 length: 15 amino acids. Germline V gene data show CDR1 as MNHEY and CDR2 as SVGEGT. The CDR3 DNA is TGTGCCAGCAGTTACGTCGACCGAGTAATCTATGGCTACACCTTC. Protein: CASSYVDRVIYGYTF.

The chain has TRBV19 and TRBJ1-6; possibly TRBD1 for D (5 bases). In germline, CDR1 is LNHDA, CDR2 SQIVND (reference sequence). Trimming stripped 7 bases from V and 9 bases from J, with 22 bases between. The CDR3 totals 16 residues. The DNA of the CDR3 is TGTGCCAGTACCGTATCCGGGACCTCCATAGGTTCACCCCTCCACTTT. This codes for CASTVSGTSIGSPLHF.

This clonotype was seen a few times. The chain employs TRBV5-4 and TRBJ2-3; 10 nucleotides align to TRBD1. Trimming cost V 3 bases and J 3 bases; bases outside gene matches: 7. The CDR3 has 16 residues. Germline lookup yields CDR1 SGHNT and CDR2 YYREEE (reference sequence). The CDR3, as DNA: TGTGCCAGCAGCTCTCGGGACAGGGGTCATACAGATACGCAGTATTTT. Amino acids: CASSSRDRGHTDTQYF.

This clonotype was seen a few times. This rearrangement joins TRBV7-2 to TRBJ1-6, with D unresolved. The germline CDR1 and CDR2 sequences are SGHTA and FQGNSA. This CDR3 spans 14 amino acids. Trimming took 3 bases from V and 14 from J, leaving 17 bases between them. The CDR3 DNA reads TGTGCCAGCAGCTTCCGGAGGGAGGGTTGGGCCCTCCACTTT. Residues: CASSFRREGWALHF. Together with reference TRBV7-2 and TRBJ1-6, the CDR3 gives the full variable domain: GAGVSQSPSNKVTEKGKDVELRCDPISGHTALYWYRQSLGQGLEFLIYFQGNSAPDKSGLPSDRFSAERTGGSVSTLTIQRTQQEDSAVYLCASSFRREGWALHFGNGTRLTVT.

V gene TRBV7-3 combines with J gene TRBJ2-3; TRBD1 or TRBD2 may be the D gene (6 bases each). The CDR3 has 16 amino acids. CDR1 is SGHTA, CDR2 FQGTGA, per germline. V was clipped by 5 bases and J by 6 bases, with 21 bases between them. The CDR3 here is CASSKTVEGGPDTQYF. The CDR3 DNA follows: TGTGCCAGCAGCAAGACCGTGGAGGGGGGCCCGGATACGCAGTATTTT.

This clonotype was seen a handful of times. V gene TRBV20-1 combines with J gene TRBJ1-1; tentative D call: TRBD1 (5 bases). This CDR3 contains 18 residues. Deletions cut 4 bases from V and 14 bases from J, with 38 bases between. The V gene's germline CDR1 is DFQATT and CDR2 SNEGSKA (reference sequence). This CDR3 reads CSATPSWRDSIFQLGDFF. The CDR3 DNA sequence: TGCAGTGCTACGCCCTCCTGGAGGGACTCGATCTTTCAGCTTGGGGACTTCTTT.

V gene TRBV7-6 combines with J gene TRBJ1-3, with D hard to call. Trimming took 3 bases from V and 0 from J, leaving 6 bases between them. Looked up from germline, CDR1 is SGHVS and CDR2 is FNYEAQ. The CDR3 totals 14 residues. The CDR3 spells CASSFGDSGNTIYF. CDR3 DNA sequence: TGTGCCAGCAGCTTCGGGGACTCTGGAAACACCATATATTTT.

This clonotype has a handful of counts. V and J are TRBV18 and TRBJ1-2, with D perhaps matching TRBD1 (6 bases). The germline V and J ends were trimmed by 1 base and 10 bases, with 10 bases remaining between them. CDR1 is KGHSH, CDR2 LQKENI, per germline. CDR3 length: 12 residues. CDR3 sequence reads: CASSPLTGSYTF. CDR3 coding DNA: TGTGCCAGCTCACCACTAACAGGGTCCTACACCTTC.

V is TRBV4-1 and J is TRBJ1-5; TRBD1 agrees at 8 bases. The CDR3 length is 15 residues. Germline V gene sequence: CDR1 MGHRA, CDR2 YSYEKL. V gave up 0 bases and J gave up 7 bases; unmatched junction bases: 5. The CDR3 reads CASSQDRGRGQPQHF. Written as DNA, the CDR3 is TGCGCCAGCAGCCAAGACAGGGGGCGCGGACAGCCCCAGCATTTT.

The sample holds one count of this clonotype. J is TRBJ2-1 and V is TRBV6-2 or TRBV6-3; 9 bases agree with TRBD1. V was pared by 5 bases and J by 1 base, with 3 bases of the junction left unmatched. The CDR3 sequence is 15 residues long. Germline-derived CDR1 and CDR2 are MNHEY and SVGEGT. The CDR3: CASSDGTGSYNEQFF. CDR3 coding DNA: TGTGCCAGCAGTGACGGGACAGGGTCCTACAATGAGCAGTTCTTC.

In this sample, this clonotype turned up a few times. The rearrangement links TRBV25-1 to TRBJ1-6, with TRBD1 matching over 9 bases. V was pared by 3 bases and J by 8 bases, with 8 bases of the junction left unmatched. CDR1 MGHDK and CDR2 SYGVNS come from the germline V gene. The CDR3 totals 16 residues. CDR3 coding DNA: TGTGCCAGCAGTGATCCCCAGACAGGGGGGCATTCACCCCTCCACTTT. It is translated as CASSDPQTGGHSPLHF.

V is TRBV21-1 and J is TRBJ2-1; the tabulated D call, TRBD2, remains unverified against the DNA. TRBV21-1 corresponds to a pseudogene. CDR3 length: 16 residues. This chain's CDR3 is CASSRGGQNGYNEQFF. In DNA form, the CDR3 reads TGTGCCAGCAGCCGCGGAGGTCAAAACGGGTACAATGAGCAGTTCTTC.

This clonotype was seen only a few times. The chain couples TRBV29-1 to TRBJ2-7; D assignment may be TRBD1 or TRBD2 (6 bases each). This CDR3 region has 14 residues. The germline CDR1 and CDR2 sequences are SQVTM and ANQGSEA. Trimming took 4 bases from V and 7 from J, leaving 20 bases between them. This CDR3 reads CSVVEGGALGEQYF. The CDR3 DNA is TGCAGCGTTGTCGAGGGGGGCGCTCTGGGGGAGCAGTACTTC.

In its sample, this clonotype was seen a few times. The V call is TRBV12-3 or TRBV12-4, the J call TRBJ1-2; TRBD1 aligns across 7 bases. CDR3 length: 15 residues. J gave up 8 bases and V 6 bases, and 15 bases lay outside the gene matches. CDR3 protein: CASSPKPTGFSGYTF. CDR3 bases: TGTGCCAGCAGCCCTAAACCGACAGGGTTCAGCGGCTACACCTTC.